Included here is one T cell receptor (beta chain) sequence, with context. There is no known antigen for this receptor. No base quality information exists; no much larger clone differs at one position. Libraries were prepared through the immunoSEQ multiplex PCR assay. For the multiplex PCR, a mixture combining 60 forward primers for TCR Vbeta segments and 13 reverse primers for TCR Jbeta segments was used. Amplification of the CDR3 region of rearranged TCR beta genes was performed with a multiplex PCR assay on genomic DNA. The amplified TCR beta libraries were sequenced on the Illumina HiSeq System as 87-base-pair reads. The paper's data handling went like this. A later analysis tallied tens of millions of unique TCR beta chains across the 666 repertoires, and about 12 million of those chains were shared by two or more donors. Raw reads were error-corrected and collapsed into unique sequences by a nearest-neighbor algorithm in which closely related sequences were merged to remove PCR and sequencing errors. To assign V, D and J gene segments, CDR3 sequences were aligned to IMGT reference sequences. For a sequence to be retained, a match of at least six nucleotides was required to both a V gene segment and a J gene segment. Rearrangements were called productive when the CDR3 lacked stop codons and stayed in frame with V and J; all others were non-productive. Following IMGT convention, CDR3 was defined as the stretch from the second conserved V-encoded cysteine to the conserved J-encoded phenylalanine. The earlier analysis of roughly 590 of the donors excluded any sequence lacking an unambiguous match to a single V gene segment. In an earlier analysis of 500 to 750 of the donors, V segments were called functional above 56.7% productive rearrangements and were called segregating when the between-donor standard deviation exceeded 5%. A statistical classification framework was built for diagnosing cytomegalovirus status from the catalog of TCR beta chain sequences. In a later analysis, V and J genes were assigned by comparing TCR nucleotide sequences against IMGT/GENE-DB human TR gene sequences. In a later analysis, CDR3 sequences and most-parsimonious VDJ recombination scenarios were assigned using the TCRdist pipeline. A later analysis defined each TCR beta chain by its CDR3 amino acid sequence plus V-gene family, and excluded reads lacking a unique V-gene family. As a way to deal with suspected cross-contamination and a sequencing artifact, a later analysis dropped hundreds of nucleotide sequences that were highly shared and had low generation probability. In a later analysis, a clonal expansion index for each public chain was calculated from normalized within-repertoire ranks of inferred template counts. A later analysis computed generation probabilities with a VDJ recombination model fitted to out-of-frame rearrangements, and checked the results against IGoR. A later analysis scored TCR-TCR, TCR-HLA and TCR-CMV co-occurrence with hypergeometric tests, applying a repertoire-size bias correction to TCR pairs. In a later analysis, false discovery rates were estimated by permuting HLA or CMV assignments 20 times. In a later analysis, co-occurring TCRs were grouped using DBSCAN, with TCRdist sequence similarity added in when clustering inside HLA-allele-positive subsets. Repertoires with fewer than 30,000 or more than 120,000 public chains were left out of co-occurrence clustering, as were about 5 repertoires with anomalous nucleotide sharing. The table comes from immuneACCESS by way of TCRdb, which keeps in-frame sequences with V and J called. Part of the clones is missing from these tables; in studies checked, under half for an unresolved V gene and the rest for unknown reasons. That table gives V, J and clone size, and the DNA gave D and trimming. This sample has about 160,000 clones in its table, and roughly 85% of those were observed once. The ten largest account for roughly 2% of the sample.

This record comes from a study of cytomegalovirus exposure and HLA in healthy donors (dated by TCRdb to 2016 to 2017). In terms of the full investigation: According to an earlier analysis of 587 of the donors, 150 million to 200 million T cells yielded roughly 110 million unique TCR beta sequences and around 300 Gb of sequence data. An early release covering 500 to 750 HLA-typed donors comprised approximately 290 gigabases of sequencing data and tens of millions of unique TCR sequences. Of the approximately 400 genotyped donors, 75% to 85% were placed in the genetic ancestry cluster associated with self-reported Caucasian donors. The aim of the study was to test whether cataloging public T cell receptors could identify signatures of past pathogen exposure. Using immunosequencing, the study profiled T cell repertoires from 550 to 750 subjects and related those repertoires to cytomegalovirus serostatus. A separate validation cohort of over a hundred different subjects was used in addition to the 666-subject first cohort. The study combined high-throughput TCR immunosequencing, statistical association of individual TCRs with disease status, and machine learning to predict cytomegalovirus infection status. In a later analysis, previously published TCR beta repertoires from several hundred donors were re-analyzed and high-resolution HLA genotyping was added so that TCR occurrence patterns could be studied. In the later analysis, no new phenotypic data were used to find candidate immune exposures; instead, reliance was placed on TCR beta sequences and their occurrence across donors. To decide whether each TCR beta V gene segment behaved as functional or pseudogenic, an earlier analysis of approximately 620 of the donors relied on high-throughput TCR beta sequencing. Donor age, sex, ethnicity and CMV serostatus were compiled together with the repertoire data. In a later genetic analysis, genome-wide SNP genotypes for about three fifths of the 666 donors were used, and that subset was treated as a discovery cohort. Every discovery cohort repertoire had been produced on one sequencing platform. HLA typing included class I and class II loci at four-digit resolution. Typing coverage differed by locus: A, B, C, DRB1 and DQB1 were typed in roughly 629-630 donors, DQA1 in roughly 510, DPA1 in approximately 600, and DPB1 in around 490. Several DR-DQ haplotypes were treated as single units for association and clustering because of strong linkage in the cohort. On average, roughly 250,000 unique TCR beta nucleotide sequences were sequenced per donor among about 400 genotyped donors of the cohort, with roughly 18% of those sequences being non-productive. The investigation overall reported the following: Broadly in line with IMGT annotations, most TCR beta V segments showed up in productive rearrangements about 90% or about 30% of the time in an earlier analysis of 450 to 750 of the donors. According to a later analysis, most CMV-associated TCR beta chains appeared to be HLA-restricted, and the HLA associations seemed to be driven largely by CMV exposure. In a later analysis, several top co-occurrence clusters were reported to appear linked to parvovirus B19, influenza, CMV and Epstein-Barr virus. The authors suggested that the approach could potentially be generalized to other disease states and immunological phenotypes. A further reported finding was that TCR beta sequences accurately predicted the HLA-A and HLA-B alleles for most subjects in the first cohort. Some IMGT-functional V segments, including TRBV6-2 and TRBV6-3, could not be distinguished by the 87-base-pair reads and were therefore excluded. According to a later analysis, TCR association rates differed among HLA loci, with DRB1 alleles showing the most associated TCRs and HLA-C alleles showing the fewest. Assigning TCR associations to individual alleles was difficult when HLA alleles, especially DR and DQ, strongly co-occurred. The cohort was sequenced for TCR beta chains only, and without alpha or paired-chain data the features that could be detected were limited. Seventeen rarely observed V segments, including chromosome 9 orphons, were excluded from the earlier analysis of some 590 of the donors because counts were too low. The classifier was reported to diagnose cytomegalovirus status with high specificity and sensitivity in both the original and validation cohorts. In the study, approximately 150 TCR beta chains were listed as associated with cytomegalovirus. In a later genetic analysis, a missense DCLRE1C variant was associated with V-gene and J-gene trimming of TCR beta chains, and the association was replicated in an independent cohort. Because some donors lacked HLA typing at each locus, the association tests relied only on the typed subset. Immune exposure information for the cohort was limited to CMV serostatus. In vitro tests confirmed that three of the cytomegalovirus-associated TCR beta chains recognize cytomegalovirus antigens. Roughly uniform sequencing depth across donors was assumed in presence/absence analyses, although this assumption may not hold. At a false discovery rate of 0.05, a later analysis linked around 15,000 TCR beta sequences to specific HLA alleles. A later genetic analysis reported fewer N-insertions in productive TCRs among donors in an Asian-associated ancestry cluster than the roughly 670-donor mean. A group of highly shared sequence variants was considered likely to be a technical artifact of the sequencing pipeline. Across donors, most TCR sequences were observed very rarely, whereas some public TCRs were present in many individuals. A later analysis found that HLA-associated TCR beta chains were more clonally expanded and had lower generation probabilities than equally common non-associated chains. Linkage disequilibrium might explain the correlated functional status among segregating V segments, but an unknown experimental factor could not be excluded.

The cohort consisted of some 670 healthy bone marrow donors. At the time of sampling, every cohort member was nominally healthy, though immune exposures that went unrecorded were likely present. The donor was CMV seronegative and belonged to the group of 352 seronegative cohort members. Each donor provided a peripheral blood sample, and peripheral blood mononuclear cells were used for TCR beta sequencing. Genomic DNA extraction from the blood cell samples was performed with the Qiagen DNeasy Blood Extraction Kit. Sequences LNHDA (CDR1) and SQIVND (CDR2) are obtained from the germline V gene (reference sequence). The CDR3 starts with the cysteine, ends with the phenylalanine, and has 15 residues. CDR3 DNA is the only sequence kept; it has 45 bases, read in frame from the first base. V is pared back by 1 base and J by 4 bases, with 13 bases lying between the germline termini.

The receptor was isolated from a middle-aged man in good health and CMV-seronegative. Sequencing was performed on PBMCs. The chain is made from TRBV19 and TRBJ1-1; the D gene is unclear. The CDR3 protein sequence reads: CASSIARSEGTEAFF. The DNA sequence is as follows: TGTGCCAGTAGTATAGCCAGAAGTGAGGGCACTGAAGCTTTCTTT.